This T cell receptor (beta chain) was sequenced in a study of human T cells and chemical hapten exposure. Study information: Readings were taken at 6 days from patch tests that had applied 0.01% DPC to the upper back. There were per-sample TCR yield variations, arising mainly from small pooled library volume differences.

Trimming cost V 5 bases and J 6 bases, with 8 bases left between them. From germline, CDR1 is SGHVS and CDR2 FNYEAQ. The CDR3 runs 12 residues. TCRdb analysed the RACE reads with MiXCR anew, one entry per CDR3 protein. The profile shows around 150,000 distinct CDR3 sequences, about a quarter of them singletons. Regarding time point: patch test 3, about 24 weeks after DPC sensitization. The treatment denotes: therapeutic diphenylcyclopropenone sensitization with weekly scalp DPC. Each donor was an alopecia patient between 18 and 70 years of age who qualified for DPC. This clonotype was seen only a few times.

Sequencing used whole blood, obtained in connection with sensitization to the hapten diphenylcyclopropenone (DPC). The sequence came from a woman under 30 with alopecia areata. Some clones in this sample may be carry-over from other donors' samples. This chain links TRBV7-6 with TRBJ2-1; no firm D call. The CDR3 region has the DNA TGTGCCAGCAGCCCCAGGTCCAATGAGCAGTTCTTC. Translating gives CASSPRSNEQFF.